The rows below give T cell receptor beta chains drawn from one sample of a study of beta chain features in type 1 diabetes. Measured with immunoSEQ multiplex PCR; TCRdb has only the in-frame clones, and not every one. The sample carries about 150,000 clones, approximately 8.1% recorded once. Sequenced input: central memory CD4+ T cells from blood. These receptors were taken from a man between 18 and 35 years old in good health. CDR3s include the opening cysteine and the closing phenylalanine or tryptophan. The order of the fields is D gene, V gene, clone size, J gene, CDR3 length, CDR3 DNA, CDR3 protein. D genes are given only for firm matches. The size entry is marked missing in some rows and otherwise reads once, few, many or a size class.

>NA|TRBV4-3|few|TRBJ1-4|15
TGCGCCAGCAGCCAAAATCGAGGGTATAGTGAAAAACTGTTTTTT
CASSQNRGYSEKLFF
>NA|TRBV7-8|few|TRBJ2-1|13
TGTGCCAGCAGCCCATACCTAACGGATGAGCAGTTCTTC
CASSPYLTDEQFF
>TRBD2|TRBV13|NA|TRBJ2-7|15
TGTGCCAGCAGCGTGACTAGCGGGGACACCTACGAGCAGTACTTC
CASSVTSGDTYEQYF
>TRBD1|TRBV5-1|NA|TRBJ1-5|14
TGCGCCAGCAGCTTGGGGGACAGCCATCAGCCCCAGCATTTT
CASSLGDSHQPQHF
>NA|TRBV28|few|TRBJ1-4|11
TGTGCCTGCAGATCGAATGAAAAACTGTTTTTT
CACRSNEKLFF
>NA|TRBV2|few|TRBJ2-1|13
TGTGCCAGCAGTGATACAGGTTCGATGGGGCAGTTCTTC
CASSDTGSMGQFF
>TRBD2|TRBV7-8|NA|TRBJ2-3|15
TGTGCCAGCAGCCGGGGGGGAGTAGTCACAGATACGCAGTATTTT
CASSRGGVVTDTQYF
>NA|TRBV5-1|NA|TRBJ1-1|15
TGCGCCAGCAGCTTGGTGGCAGGGGTAGTTGCTGAAGCTTTCTTT
CASSLVAGVVAEAFF
>TRBD1|TRBV5-1|few|TRBJ1-1|14
TGCGCCAGCAGCCGAACAGGGACAGGGGAAGAAGCTTTCTTT
CASSRTGTGEEAFF
>NA|TRBV27|few|TRBJ2-7|14
TGTGCCAGGGCGGGCCTTATGAGCTCCTACGAGCAGTACTTC
CARAGLMSSYEQYF
>TRBD2|TRBV19|few|TRBJ2-7|15
TGTGCCAGTAGTGAGGGACTAGCGACGTCCTACGAGCAGTACTTC
CASSEGLATSYEQYF
>NA|TRBV27|few|TRBJ2-2|16
TGTGCCAGCAGTTTATTACCAGGGGATAACACCGGGGAGCTGTTTTTT
CASSLLPGDNTGELFF
>NA|TRBV18|few|TRBJ2-5|13
TGTGCCAGCTCACCACCCCCGCGGGAGACCCAGTACTTC
CASSPPPRETQYF
>NA|TRBV30|NA|TRBJ1-1|14
TGTGCCTGGAGTCCCCCCCACCCGTCAGCTGAAGCTTTCTTT
CAWSPPHPSAEAFF
>TRBD1|TRBV7-3|NA|TRBJ1-5|14
TGCGCCAGCAGCCAAGAGGGACAGGGGCAGCCCCAGCATTTT
CASSQEGQGQPQHF
>NA|TRBV18|few|TRBJ1-4|14
TGTGCCAGCTCGGTGTCGACAGGCGTTGAAAAACTGTTTTTT
CASSVSTGVEKLFF
>NA|TRBV9|once|TRBJ1-2|13
TGTGCCAGCAGCCTCCGGGGGGGGTATGGCTACACCTTC
CASSLRGGYGYTF
>TRBD1|TRBV6-5|few|TRBJ2-7|15
TGTGCCAGCAGGGGACAACGGACAGGGATGAACGAGCAGTACTTC
CASRGQRTGMNEQYF
>TRBD2|TRBV5-1|NA|TRBJ2-1|14
TGCGCCAGCAGCCAAAGCGGGGGGGGCAATGAGCAGTTCTTC
CASSQSGGGNEQFF
>TRBD2|TRBV7-8|NA|TRBJ2-5|16
TGTGCCAGCAGCAAGGGGGGACTAGCGGGAGGAGAGACCCAGTACTTC
CASSKGGLAGGETQYF
>NA|TRBV30|NA|TRBJ2-5|13
TGTGCCCGGACCAGGGATTTAAGCGAGACCCAGTACTTC
CARTRDLSETQYF
>TRBD2|TRBV5-1|few|TRBJ2-2|16
TGCGCCAGCAGCTCCAGTGGGACTAGCGGGAGCGGGGAGCTGTTTTTT
CASSSSGTSGSGELFF
>TRBD1|TRBV18|few|TRBJ2-2|15
TGTGCCAGCTCCCCGGGACAGGGCAGATCCGGGGAGCTGTTTTTT
CASSPGQGRSGELFF
>TRBD1|TRBV5-1|few|TRBJ1-1|14
TGCGCCAGCAGCTCAACAGGGGGGAGCACTGAAGCTTTCTTT
CASSSTGGSTEAFF
>TRBD2|TRBV4-3|many|TRBJ2-3|15
TGCGCCAGCAGCCAACTAGCGGGAGATCAAGATACGCAGTATTTT
CASSQLAGDQDTQYF
>NA|TRBV5-4|NA|TRBJ2-7|12
TGTGCCAGCAGCCCTAGAAACTACGAGCAGTACTTC
CASSPRNYEQYF
>NA|TRBV4-2|few|TRBJ1-2|17
TGTGCCAGCAGCCAAGAAGGGAAGGTCAGGGTCAACTATGGCTACACCTTC
CASSQEGKVRVNYGYTF
>NA|TRBV21-1|NA|TRBJ2-7|16
TGTGCCAGCAGCAAACACCTAGCGGGAAGAGACTACGAGCAGTACTTC
CASSKHLAGRDYEQYF
>NA|TRBV5-8|NA|TRBJ1-1|15
TGTGCCAGCAGCCCGTACCGGGACAAGAACACTGAAGCTTTCTTT
CASSPYRDKNTEAFF
>NA|TRBV30|many|TRBJ1-2|12
TGTGCCTGGAGTACGGGGGGCTATGGCTACACCTTC
CAWSTGGYGYTF
>NA|TRBV7-2|many|TRBJ1-1|13
TGTGCCAGCAGCTTGCGGATGAACACTGAAGCTTTCTTT
CASSLRMNTEAFF
>TRBD1|TRBV6-6|few|TRBJ1-1|12
TGTGCCAGCAGGCAGGGGGCTGATGAAGCTTTCTTT
CASRQGADEAFF
>NA|TRBV20-1|NA|TRBJ2-1|11
TGCAGTGCTAGGGAGAACAATGAGCAGTTCTTC
CSARENNEQFF
>TRBD1|TRBV7-2|few|TRBJ1-5|15
TGTGCCAGCAGCTTAGGGGGACAGGGCCATCAGCCCCAGCATTTT
CASSLGGQGHQPQHF
>TRBD2|TRBV4-1|NA|TRBJ2-7|15
TGCGCCAGCAGCTCCCCCGGAGCGGGAGACTGCGAGCAGTACTTC
CASSSPGAGDCEQYF
>NA|TRBV7-9|NA|TRBJ1-1|16
TGTGCCAGCAGCTGGCGGGGGCTTAATCCTAGCACTGAAGCTTTCTTT
CASSWRGLNPSTEAFF
>NA|TRBV6-5|few|TRBJ1-1|14
TGTGCCAGCAGTTACTCGGTGGCTAACACTGAAGCTTTCTTT
CASSYSVANTEAFF
>TRBD1|TRBV2|NA|TRBJ1-1|15
TGTGCCAGCAGAGGGGGCGGCTACTTGAACACTGAAGCTTTCTTT
CASRGGGYLNTEAFF
>NA|TRBV4-3|NA|TRBJ2-5|16
TGCGCCAGCAGCCAAGACTATAGGGTAGGGGTGGAGACCCAGTACTTC
CASSQDYRVGVETQYF
>TRBD1|TRBV5-1|NA|TRBJ1-2|14
TGCGCCAGCAGCCAGAGGACAGGGGGCTCAGACTACACCTTC
CASSQRTGGSDYTF
>NA|TRBV4-3|NA|TRBJ2-3|14
TGCGCCAGCAGCCAAGAACCGAGTACGGTGGCGCAGTATTTT
CASSQEPSTVAQYF
>TRBD1|TRBV7-2|few|TRBJ2-5|15
TGTGCCAGCAGCTTGCGGGACAGGGGATTAGAGACCCAGTACTTC
CASSLRDRGLETQYF
>TRBD1|TRBV7-8|few|TRBJ1-6|16
TGTGCCAGCAGGAGCGGACAGGCGCTCTATAATTCACCCCTCCACTTT
CASRSGQALYNSPLHF
>NA|TRBV7-2|NA|TRBJ1-1|16
TGTGCCAGCAGCCTACAATCAGGGTTGGGGAACACTGAAGCTTTCTTT
CASSLQSGLGNTEAFF
>NA|TRBV28|NA|TRBJ1-1|13
TGTGCCAGCAGTTTACTGGATAGCCCTGAAGCTTTCTTT
CASSLLDSPEAFF
>TRBD1|TRBV5-1|NA|TRBJ1-1|15
TGCGCCAGCAGCCCCCGGACAGGGGGCGAGGTTGAAGCTTTCTTT
CASSPRTGGEVEAFF
>TRBD1|TRBV11-1|NA|TRBJ2-7|14
TGTGCCAGCAGCCCCGCAGGGGGAGCCTACGAGCAGTACTTC
CASSPAGGAYEQYF
>TRBD1|TRBV30|NA|TRBJ2-4|12
TGTGCCTGGGCTAGACAGGGGGACATTCAGTACTTC
CAWARQGDIQYF